This T cell receptor (beta chain) emerged from a study of OX40 agonist ivuxolimab in advanced cancers. Background on the study: Patient treatment consisted of intravenous ivuxolimab administration every 2 weeks at 0.01 to 10 mg/kg. In three patients, partial responses were observed, one with hepatocellular carcinoma and two with cutaneous melanoma. Dose-escalation patients suffered from hepatocellular carcinoma, melanoma, renal cell or head and neck cancer.

Some clones are missing from TCRdb's copy, which holds only in-frame ones; the method was immunoSEQ multiplex PCR. The data contain 70,000 or so clones, 70% to 90% of them singletons. The clonotype comes from an adult with an advanced solid tumor such as melanoma, head and neck, liver or kidney cancer. The starting material was CD4+ or CD8+ T cells sorted from blood, obtained in a trial of the OX40 agonist ivuxolimab.

The CDR3 sequence is CASSTGTGAPYEQYF. The CDR3 DNA sequence: TGTGCCAGTAGCACCGGGACAGGGGCCCCCTACGAGCAGTACTTC. The chain recombines TRBV19 with TRBJ2-7; TRBD1 matches 10 bases. The CDR3 loop spans 15 amino acids. Germline V gives CDR1 LNHDA, CDR2 SQIVND (reference sequence). The ends lost 6 bases at V and 2 bases at J; junction bases unmatched: 7.